The 25 T cell receptor beta chains below come from one sample, sequenced in a study of blood T cell repertoires in COVID-19. The method was immunoSEQ multiplex PCR; TCRdb's version includes in-frame clones alone and lacks a portion of them. The sample lists 130,000 or so clones; almost 85% were seen once. The specimen was peripheral blood. All receptors come from a man aged 60 to 75 with acute or convalescent COVID-19.

This chain joins TRBV27 and TRBJ2-7; 7 bases line up with TRBD1. J was trimmed by 0 bases and V by 5 bases; bases with no gene match: 7. Germline loops: CDR1 MNHEY, CDR2 SMNVEV (reference sequence). CDR3 length: 15 residues. The CDR3, as DNA: TGTGCCAGCAGTGTGACCTGGGACAGCTCCTACGAGCAGTACTTC. Translated: CASSVTWDSSYEQYF.

The sample holds one count of this clone. The chain has TRBV19 and TRBJ1-5; D is unresolved. Trimming removed 2 bases at V and 2 bases at J, with 10 bases between. Germline V gives CDR1 LNHDA, CDR2 SQIVND (reference sequence). CDR3 length equals 15 residues. In DNA form, the CDR3 reads TGTGCCAGTAGTATACTTCCGGGAGGCAATCAGCCCCAGCATTTT. It specifies CASSILPGGNQPQHF.

The CDR3: CASSRSGSGYNEQFF. The CDR3 nucleotides are TGTGCCAGCAGCCGTAGCGGGAGCGGTTACAATGAGCAGTTCTTC. The gene calls are TRBV11-3 and TRBJ2-1; TRBD2 agrees at 9 bases. Germline assignment: CDR1 SGHNT and CDR2 YENEEA. The ends lost 5 bases at V and 4 bases at J; junction bases unmatched: 6. This CDR3 has 15 amino acids.

The chain carries TRBV11-2 and TRBJ2-7; D is unclear. Germline V lookup: CDR1 SGHAT, CDR2 FQNNGV. CDR3 length: 13 residues. Trimming removed 4 bases at V and 3 bases at J, with 10 bases between. The CDR3 sequence: CASSYEYGYEQYF. The CDR3, as DNA: TGTGCCAGCAGCTACGAATACGGCTACGAGCAGTACTTC.

This CDR3 is CASSEYRGTDTQYF. Written as DNA, the CDR3 is TGCGCCAGCAGTGAGTATAGAGGTACAGATACGCAGTATTTT. This chain uses TRBV10-1 with TRBJ2-3, with D uncertain. Germline V gene data show CDR1 as WNHNN and CDR2 as SYGVQD (reference sequence). CDR3 length equals 14 residues. V was cut by 1 base and J by 3 bases, with 8 bases left in between.

The chain combines TRBV10-3 with TRBJ1-5; D gene unclear. Per the germline V gene, CDR1 is ENHRY and CDR2 is SYGVKD. The V gene lost 11 bases and the J gene lost 0 bases, with 8 bases spanning the gap. This CDR3 is 12 amino acids long. CDR3: CAAQDSNQPQHF. The CDR3 nucleotides are TGTGCCGCCCAGGATAGCAATCAGCCCCAGCATTTT.

V is TRBV6-5 and J is TRBJ1-4, with 9 bases identical to TRBD1. CDR1 and CDR2 from the germline V gene are MNHEY and SVGAGI. This CDR3 is 15 amino acids long. V lost 6 bases, J lost 8 bases, and 10 bases stayed unmatched. CDR3 DNA sequence: TGTGCCAGCAGGCCCTCCGGGACAGGGCGGGAAAAACTGTTTTTT. Translating gives CASRPSGTGREKLFF.

CDR3 nucleotides: TGCGCCAGCAGCGTGGGGGGACTAGCCACAGATACGCAGTATTTT. This codes for CASSVGGLATDTQYF. This chain uses TRBV5-1 with TRBJ2-3, with 9 bases lining up with TRBD2. J was trimmed by 2 bases and V by 4 bases; bases with no gene match: 5. This CDR3 is 15 amino acids long. Germline V gene data show CDR1 as SGHRS and CDR2 as YFSETQ.

The chain combines TRBV3-1 (or the pseudogene TRBV3-2) with TRBJ2-1, with TRBD2 identical over 12 bases. J was trimmed by 7 bases and V by 6 bases; bases with no gene match: 10. Germline V lookup: CDR1 LGHDT, CDR2 YNNKEL (reference sequence). The CDR3 totals 16 residues. CDR3 DNA: TGTGCCAGCAGAAGGACTAGCGGGACTGGTCGGAATGAGCAGTTCTTC. Amino acid sequence: CASRRTSGTGRNEQFF.

The rearrangement joins TRBV25-1 to TRBJ2-1, with 7 bases that match TRBD1. CDR1 is MGHDK and CDR2 is SYGVNS in the germline V gene. This CDR3 region has 13 residues. V gave up 5 bases and J gave up 5 bases; unmatched junction bases: 3. The CDR3 sequence: CASSRQGDNEQFF. The CDR3, as DNA: TGTGCCAGCAGTCGACAGGGAGACAATGAGCAGTTCTTC.

CDR3 residues: CASSSDRDRVKQYF. CDR3 nucleotides: TGTGCCAGCAGTTCAGACCGGGACAGGGTTAAGCAGTATTTT. The gene calls are TRBV28 and TRBJ2-3; 9 bases align to TRBD1. The trim removed 4 bases at V and 11 bases at J, leaving 10 bases unmatched. From germline, CDR1 is MDHEN and CDR2 SYDVKM. The CDR3 spans 14 residues. Complete variable domain (other parts from reference TRBV28 and TRBJ2-3): DVKVTQSSRYLVKRTGEKVFLECVQDMDHENMFWYRQDPGLGLRLIYFSYDVKMKEKGDIPEGYSVSREKKERFSLILESASTNQTSMYLCASSSDRDRVKQYFGPGTRLTVL.

The chain is built from TRBV11-2 and TRBJ2-1, with 7 nucleotides matching TRBD1. The V gene's germline CDR1 is SGHAT and CDR2 FQNNGV. CDR3 length: 15 residues. V lost 5 bases and J lost 4; bases outside the gene matches: 8. The CDR3 is CASSQQPTGYNEQFF. The CDR3 coding sequence is TGTGCCAGCAGCCAACAACCGACAGGGTACAATGAGCAGTTCTTC.

The chain has TRBV7-9 and TRBJ2-2; 9 nucleotides line up with TRBD2. Germline CDR1 SEHNR, CDR2 FQNEAQ (reference sequence). CDR3 length: 17 amino acids. V gave up 5 bases and J gave up 7 bases; unmatched junction bases: 14. The CDR3 reads CASSRHGLAGSHGELFF. The CDR3 region has the DNA TGTGCCAGCAGCCGCCACGGGCTAGCGGGATCCCACGGGGAGCTGTTTTTT.

The chain recombines TRBV27 with TRBJ1-1, with 8 positions matching TRBD1. Germline loops: CDR1 MNHEY, CDR2 SMNVEV (reference sequence). This CDR3 has 14 amino acids. After removal of 3 bases from V and 4 bases from J, the junction contained 4 bases not matched to a gene. CDR3 DNA: TGTGCCAGCAGTTTGAACGGACAGGGCACTGAAGCTTTCTTT. Amino acids: CASSLNGQGTEAFF.

The genes are TRBV5-8 and TRBJ1-6; 9 bases map to TRBD1. The CDR3 runs to 16 residues. Germline CDR1 is SGHTS and CDR2 is YDEGEE. Trimming took 6 bases from V and 10 from J; bases not matched to a gene: 14. CDR3 DNA: TGTGCCAGCACCCCCCGCCGGGACAGGGTGGGATCACCCCTCCACTTT. Encoded protein: CASTPRRDRVGSPLHF.

This chain connects TRBV5-1 to TRBJ2-6, with D maybe TRBD1 (5 bases). The CDR3 is 16 residues long. With 4 bases removed from V and 1 base from J, the gap between germline ends came to 12 bases. The germline V gene has CDR1 SGHRS and CDR2 YFSETQ. The CDR3 DNA reads as TGCGCCAGCAGCCTAGAAGGGGTTTCTGGGGCCAACGTCCTGACTTTC. Translation gives CASSLEGVSGANVLTF.

In its sample, this clone was seen once. V gene TRBV19 combines with J gene TRBJ2-1; D ambiguous. In germline, CDR1 is LNHDA, CDR2 SQIVND (reference sequence). The CDR3 totals 11 residues. V was trimmed by 4 bases and J by 13 bases, leaving 11 bases between them. The CDR3 bases are TGTGCCAGTAGTACCCACAGAGTCCAGTTCTTC. Its protein product is CASSTHRVQFF. Full variable domain (remainder filled in from reference TRBV19 and TRBJ2-1): DGGITQSPKYLFRKEGQNVTLSCEQNLNHDAMYWYRQDPGQGLRLIYYSQIVNDFQKGDIAEGYSVSREKKESFPLTVTSAQKNPTAFYLCASSTHRVQFFGPGTRLTVL.

The rearrangement joins TRBV5-1 to TRBJ1-4, with a weak D call TRBD1 (6 bases). The CDR3 sequence is 14 residues long. CDR1 is SGHRS, CDR2 YFSETQ, per germline. V gave up 3 bases and J gave up 5 bases, with 11 bases separating them. The CDR3 sequence: CASSYQGSNEKLFF. CDR3 DNA: TGCGCCAGCAGCTACCAGGGGTCCAATGAAAAACTGTTTTTT.

This clone was seen a few times. The CDR3 loop is CASSAPSGSYNEQFF. CDR3 bases: TGTGCCAGCAGCGCCCCTAGCGGGTCCTACAATGAGCAGTTCTTC. The genes are TRBV7-8 and TRBJ2-1, with 8 bases fitting TRBD2. The CDR3 sequence is 15 residues long. Losses at the gene ends were 5 bases for V and 1 base for J; bases not matched to a gene: 4. Germline V gives CDR1 SGHVS, CDR2 FQNEAQ.

V gene TRBV28 combines with J gene TRBJ1-1; TRBD1 might be the D (5 bases). The CDR3 has 16 amino acids. Trimming pared 3 bases from V and 6 bases from J, leaving 20 bases between. Looked up from germline, CDR1 is MDHEN and CDR2 is SYDVKM. CDR3 protein: CASSFPSRGGVAEAFF. DNA of the CDR3: TGTGCCAGCAGTTTCCCCTCTCGGGGGGGGGTCGCTGAAGCTTTCTTT.

The CDR3 loop is CASSLVQGSSYEQYF. In nucleotides, the CDR3 is TGTGCCAGCAGCTTAGTCCAGGGTAGCTCCTACGAGCAGTACTTC. The chain has TRBV7-2 and TRBJ2-7; the D gene is possibly TRBD1 (5 bases). V was pared by 1 base and J by 0 bases, with 10 bases between. This CDR3 spans 15 amino acids. Per the germline V gene, CDR1 is SGHTA and CDR2 is FQGNSA.

This clone was observed a handful of times. In nucleotides, the CDR3 is TGTGCCAGCAGCCAAGATCTGTTGCGGGGGGACCCCTACAATGAGCAGTTCTTC. Encoded protein: CASSQDLLRGDPYNEQFF. V and J are TRBV4-2 and TRBJ2-1; the match to TRBD2 covers 8 bases. Germline trimming cut 0 bases from V and 2 bases from J; bases unmatched to any gene: 9. This CDR3 contains 18 residues. Germline V gene sequence: CDR1 LGHNA, CDR2 YNFKEQ.

The chain joins TRBV5-1 to TRBJ2-1; 9 nucleotides agree with TRBD2. The V and J ends lost 1 base and 6 bases, in that order; junction bases with no gene match: 5. From germline, CDR1 is SGHRS and CDR2 YFSETQ. There are 15 residues in the CDR3. The CDR3 reads CASSLILAGSNEQFF. In DNA form, the CDR3 reads TGCGCCAGCAGCTTGATCCTAGCGGGGTCCAATGAGCAGTTCTTC.

This clone was detected only a few times. J is TRBJ2-7 and V is TRBV6-5; 15 bases agree with TRBD2. From germline, CDR1 is MNHEY and CDR2 SVGAGI. The J segment lost 6 bases and the V segment lost 1 base, leaving 1 base of the junction unmatched. The CDR3 spans 15 residues. CDR3 residues: CASSYWTSGRAEQYF. The CDR3 bases are TGTGCCAGCAGTTACTGGACTAGCGGGAGGGCCGAGCAGTACTTC.

The chain has TRBV27 and TRBJ1-4, with TRBD1 matching 12 bases. The junction had 9 bases not matched to a gene; V was cut back by 6 bases and J by 4 bases. The CDR3 runs to 17 residues. The germline V gene has CDR1 MNHEY and CDR2 SMNVEV (reference sequence). This CDR3 reads CASRVTGTGGFNEKLFF. Here the CDR3 DNA reads TGTGCCAGCAGAGTCACCGGGACAGGGGGCTTTAATGAAAAACTGTTTTTT.